This paragraph covers one T cell receptor beta chain sequence. The sample is drawn from a study of technical replicates of blood from a few donors. Assay used: immunoSEQ multiplex PCR; TCRdb lists only in-frame clones, some missing. The sample has around 57,000 clones, roughly 97% seen once. Trimming took 3 bases from V and 1 from J; bases not matched to a gene: 10. The germline V gene has CDR1 MNHNS and CDR2 SASEGT. The CDR3 spans 18 residues. The sequence came from a human donor in good health. The chain is built from TRBV6-1 and TRBJ1-2; 11 bases line up with TRBD1. Input material: T cells isolated from PBMCs. CDR3 sequence (DNA): TGTGCCAGCAGTGACACGGGACAGGGGGGAGGTCATAACTATGGCTACACCTTC. Protein product: CASSDTGQGGGHNYGYTF.